The entry below describes one TCR beta chain. Antigen unknown. This entry comes from a study of blood T cells in healthy people across ages. Study background: Per every two T cells, about one barcoded beta molecule was captured by template switching. Study-level results: Investigators viewed diversity estimates from one million T cells as underestimates, the study reported. Both naive CD4+ cell counts and diversity were greater in long-lived donors than in aged donors.

A second PCR, run for about 6 to 11 cycles, used a sample-barcoded 5' primer plus a J-beta primer mix. The template-switch adaptor was a 5' adaptor with 12 random nucleotides. It tagged each cDNA molecule. TCRdb itself ran the 5' RACE reads through MiXCR, one entry per CDR3 protein. The sample holds 1.4 million to 1.5 million distinct CDR3 sequences; 40% to 50% are singletons and the top ten take 6.5% to 10%. V lost 1 base and J lost 4, with 13 bases in between. Germline CDR1 LGHNT, CDR2 FRNRAP. The CDR3 runs to 15 residues. V usage is TRBV12-5 and J usage is TRBJ1-1; no firm D call. The sample consisted of blood. The receptor was derived from a woman aged 18-30 years in good health. This CDR3 reads CASGLDRMVSTEAFF. The CDR3 DNA reads as TGTGCTAGTGGTTTGGACCGGATGGTCAGCACTGAAGCTTTCTTT.